This TCR beta chain is from a study of spatial heterogeneity in lung cancer. Study-wide context: The mean occurrence of each unique TCR and UMI combination in raw reads exceeded eight. Findings of the study overall: Detection of ubiquitous tumor TCRs in blood was higher at resection than follow-up.

TCRdb itself ran the 5' RACE reads through MiXCR, one entry per CDR3 protein. The sample includes roughly 120,000 distinct CDR3 sequences, approximately 11% of them seen just once. V lost 6 bases to trimming and J lost 1 base, with 10 bases between them. The CDR3 sequence is 14 residues long. Germline V gene sequence: CDR1 SGHRS, CDR2 YFSETQ. Notes on this clonotype: The antigen remains unidentified.

The time point was: blood at routine non-recurrence follow-up after resection. Whole RNA from tumor, nontumor lung or frozen PBMC was sequenced unsorted. Here the sequenced sample was PBMCs, taken at follow-up. This receptor was obtained from a female donor with early-stage non-small cell lung cancer. This chain joins TRBV5-1 and TRBJ2-2; D gene ambiguous. DNA of the CDR3: TGCGCCAGCACCCCTCTAGTGAACACCGGGGAGCTGTTTTTT. It is translated as CASTPLVNTGELFF.